Given below is one T cell receptor beta chain in context. This clonotype turned up a few times. Its binding antigen is unknown. No much larger clonotype is one base removed from it; base qualities were not supplied. TCR beta CDR3 regions were amplified from RNA transcripts. A first-round RT-PCR of the TCR CDR3 used the HTBI primer set with the Qiagen OneStep RT-PCR kit. Libraries were constructed in a second round of multiplex PCR, after which size selection and purification were carried out. The libraries were sequenced on an Illumina HiSeq2000 using paired-end 100 bp reads. The authors' analysis ran thus. Raw data were processed with SOAPnuke, discarding reads with adapters, uncalled bases, mean Phred below 15, or no exact constant-primer or identifier match. COPE v1.2.5 was used to merge high-quality paired reads, and clonotypes were defined as unique nucleotide sequences. MiTCR v1.1 was used to align clonotypes to the IMGT TRBV, TRBD and TRBJ reference segments. The analysis included only V-J combinations with a frequency above 0.0001, which together covered roughly 99% of the repertoires. The TCS score was defined as the ratio of F50 (clonal expansion) to E x V (chaos), calculated using BLOSUM62-based TCRdist between CDR3 peptides within each V-J. Welch's t-statistics and random forest reduced approximately 520 V-J features to 13, which were used in a naive Bayes classifier (R e1071). Thyroid-blood repertoire similarity was quantified with the Morisita-Horn index. TCRdb redid the processing of the public reads, applying fastp at Q25 and MiXCR, and retained in-frame beta chains. Each CDR3 protein appears once, grouped with its most common genes and DNA. Here the V and J calls rest on TCRdb's processing, not on the authors' analysis. The sample includes about 610,000 distinct CDR3 sequences, with about 43% observed a single time. The ten most abundant clones make up approximately 7.5% of the sample.

The data derive from a study of T cells in Graves' hyperthyroidism and ophthalmopathy (dated by TCRdb to between 2019 and 2020). As for the study more broadly: To identify TCR V-J signatures that set the groups apart, the researchers used a discovery cohort of 100 patients, made up of 40 to 45 with Graves' ophthalmopathy and 55 to 65 with stable Graves' hyperthyroidism. Prospective prediction of ophthalmopathy was tested in an independent validation cohort consisting of some 19 hyperthyroidism patients and about 17 patients who later progressed to ophthalmopathy. The approximately 90 discovery patients were divided at random into training and test sets in a 7:3 ratio. In addition, the study compared T-cell repertoires in thyroid tissue and in blood from five or six Graves' hyperthyroidism patients. Once sampling was done, hyperthyroidism patients were given methimazole at a starting dose of 30 mg daily, whereas ophthalmopathy patients were given high-dose intravenous methylprednisolone. TCR Vbeta CDR3 sequencing of roughly 140 peripheral blood samples (fewer than 45 ophthalmopathy, about 75 hyperthyroidism and 17 progressor patients) is reported in the paper. Results and caveats for the whole study, not just this receptor: Most expanded thyroid clonotypes (frequency above 0.001) were also found in blood, which suggests that blood repertoires may mirror thyroid immune responses. In cross-validation, a model built on a 13 V-J signature told ophthalmopathy apart from stable hyperthyroidism with approximately 91% sensitivity and about 81% specificity, and in testing the same model reached 80%/75%. Sample size was not statistically predetermined, and investigators were not blinded to group allocation. During validation, the model predicted progression to ophthalmopathy a median of approximately 6 months ahead of onset, with roughly 65% sensitivity and 72.22% specificity.

Stable Graves' hyperthyroidism was defined as the absence of progression to ophthalmopathy over 18 months of follow-up. Hyperthyroidism patients were newly diagnosed, with disease duration under 2 months, and aged 18 to 65 years. Patients with uncontrolled infections, other autoimmune diseases, pregnancy or lactation were excluded. Diagnoses relied on clinical symptoms, serum thyroxine and TRAb, thyroid ultrasound and orbital computed tomography. Total RNA was extracted with Trizol reagent, and quality was checked on an Agilent 2100 Bioanalyzer. CDR1 is given as SGHTA and CDR2 as FQGTGA, both from the germline V gene. Counted from cysteine to phenylalanine, this CDR3 has 15 amino acids. Only the CDR3 DNA stays, 45 bases, in frame from base 1.

The TCR comes from a young woman with Graves' hyperthyroidism. The rearrangement combines TRBV7-3 with TRBJ2-5, with 9 bases matching TRBD2. Gene TRBJ2-1 matches the end of the DNA better, so the J call may be wrong. The sequencing input was peripheral blood or thyroid tissue (not recorded which). In nucleotides, the sequence is TGTGCCAGCAGCTTATTCCCAGCGGGGGGCCATGAGCAGTTCTTC. This translates into CASSLFPAGGHEQFF.